One and the same sample provided the 14 T cell receptor beta chains below, sequenced in a study of blood T cells in healthy people across ages. Next came a second PCR, run for roughly 6 to 11 cycles, which used a sample-barcoded 5' primer along with a J-beta primer mix. TCRdb redid the calling of the 5' RACE reads with MiXCR, one entry per CDR3 protein. The table has 1.5 million to 2 million distinct CDR3 sequences, roughly 27% seen once. Sequenced material: blood. The source of these receptors is a woman younger than 45 in good health.

This clonotype was detected a few times. The chain employs TRBV21-1 and TRBJ2-1; TRBD2, the D gene given by the table, was not confirmed from the DNA. TRBV21-1 is listed as a pseudogene. The CDR3 spans 15 residues. The DNA for the CDR3 is TGTGCCAGCAGCAAAGAGGAGCGGGGATACAATGAGCAGTTCTTC. This sequence encodes CASSKEERGYNEQFF.

Notes on this clonotype: This may be a read error, as it is one base from a much larger clone. The chain carries TRBV15 and TRBJ2-4; D tentatively reads TRBD1 or TRBD2 (5 bases each). Trimming pared 2 bases from V and 13 bases from J, leaving 21 bases between. The CDR3 runs to 15 residues. Germline V gives CDR1 LNHNV, CDR2 YYDKDF (reference sequence). The CDR3 DNA follows: TGTGCCACCAGCAGATCGTATCCGGGACGAGAGGAGCAGTACTTC. This codes for CATSRSYPGREEQYF.

The rearrangement links TRBV28 to TRBJ1-2; D gene ambiguous. This CDR3 region has 14 residues. CDR1 and CDR2 (germline): MDHEN, SYDVKM. Trimming stripped 6 bases from V and 9 bases from J, with 20 bases between. In DNA form, the CDR3 reads TGTGCCAGCAGCCTAGATAGGGTTGGGTATAGCTACACCTTC. Amino acid sequence: CASSLDRVGYSYTF.

There are many counts of this clonotype. This chain connects TRBV20-1 to TRBJ2-3; 9 bases fit TRBD2. Trimming cost V 2 bases and J 0 bases; bases outside gene matches: 6. CDR1 is DFQATT and CDR2 is SNEGSKA in the germline V gene (reference sequence). The CDR3 sequence is 16 residues long. The CDR3 loop reads CSARKPGLASTDTQYF. The CDR3 region has the DNA TGCAGTGCTAGAAAACCGGGACTAGCAAGCACAGATACGCAGTATTTT.

This clonotype turned up a few times. The rearrangement joins TRBV14 to TRBJ1-2, with 9 bases matching TRBD1. With 4 bases clipped from V and 4 bases from J, the junction kept 7 bases outside the gene matches. Germline CDR1 is SGHDN and CDR2 is FVKESK. The CDR3 runs 15 residues. CDR3: CASSPPGQGSYGYTF. For the CDR3, the DNA is TGTGCCAGCAGCCCCCCCGGACAGGGGTCCTATGGCTACACCTTC. Complete variable domain (other parts from reference TRBV14 and TRBJ1-2): EAGVTQFPSHSVIEKGQTVTLRCDPISGHDNLYWYRRVMGKEIKFLLHFVKESKQDESGMPNNRFLAERTGGTYSTLKVQPAELEDSGVYFCASSPPGQGSYGYTFGSGTRLTVV.

As concerns this clonotype: A much larger clone lies a single base off, so this may be a read error. The chain combines TRBV5-1 with TRBJ1-2, with D possibly being TRBD1 (6 bases). Germline lookup yields CDR1 SGHRS and CDR2 YFSETQ. V gave up 3 bases and J gave up 6 bases, with 9 bases separating them. The CDR3 runs to 12 residues. The CDR3 DNA sequence: TGCGCCAGCAGCTGGGACACGGATGGCTACACCTTC. Its translation is CASSWDTDGYTF.

V gene TRBV6-6 combines with J gene TRBJ2-7; TRBD2 matches at 8 bases. Germline CDR1 is MNHNY and CDR2 is SVGAGI (reference sequence). V dropped 0 bases and J dropped 8; count of bases not matched to a gene: 12. This CDR3 is 16 amino acids long. The CDR3 protein is CASSYSSGGRGDQQYF. CDR3 DNA sequence: TGTGCCAGCAGTTACTCGAGTGGGGGGCGGGGGGACCAGCAGTACTTC.

The chain couples TRBV5-1 to TRBJ1-5, with D hard to call. This CDR3 has 15 amino acids. V was clipped by 0 bases and J by 6 bases, with 13 bases between them. Germline-derived CDR1 and CDR2 are SGHRS and YFSETQ. CDR3 in DNA: TGCGCCAGCAGCTTGGGAGGGTTGGAGGGTCAGCCCCAGCATTTT. Translating it yields CASSLGGLEGQPQHF.

The chain couples TRBV7-6 to TRBJ2-1; 7 bases fit TRBD2. Germline trimming cut 2 bases from V and 8 bases from J; bases unmatched to any gene: 6. Germline V gene sequence: CDR1 SGHVS, CDR2 FNYEAQ. The CDR3 totals 14 residues. CDR3 protein: CASSLRTSDDEQFF. The CDR3 region has the DNA TGTGCCAGCAGCTTACGGACTAGTGATGATGAGCAGTTCTTC.

The chain is built from TRBV18 and TRBJ2-1, with 13 bases aligning to TRBD2. The CDR3 extends over 18 amino acids. CDR1 is KGHSH and CDR2 is LQKENI in the germline V gene. V was pared by 4 bases and J by 10 bases, with 16 bases of the junction left unmatched. CDR3 bases: TGTGCCAGCTCACGACGCACTAGCGGGAGGGCCCAGAGTGAAGAGCAGTTCTTC. Amino acids: CASSRRTSGRAQSEEQFF.

This clonotype was picked up many times. This sequence joins TRBV5-4 and TRBJ2-6; no clear D. The CDR3 extends over 18 amino acids. CDR1 is SGHNT, CDR2 YYREEE, per germline (reference sequence). V lost 1 base and J lost 0, with 14 bases in between. The CDR3 protein is CASSLKQVSLSGANVLTF. The CDR3 nucleotides are TGTGCCAGCAGCTTGAAGCAGGTATCGCTCTCTGGGGCCAACGTCCTGACTTTC.

This clonotype has just a few counts. The rearrangement joins TRBV20-1 to TRBJ2-3; maybe TRBD2 (6 bases). Trimming removed 5 bases from V and 4 bases from J, with 10 bases in between. The germline V gene has CDR1 DFQATT and CDR2 SNEGSKA (reference sequence). CDR3 size: 12 residues. The CDR3 coding sequence is TGCAGTGCTCCGACTAGTGCAGATACGCAGTATTTT. Protein: CSAPTSADTQYF.

This rearrangement joins TRBV5-1 to TRBJ2-1; D is undetermined. The end of the DNA aligns better with TRBJ2-7, so the J call may be wrong. The CDR3 is 15 amino acids. From germline, CDR1 is SGHRS and CDR2 YFSETQ. The CDR3 nucleotides are TGCGCCAGCAGCTTGTTCCGGAGCTCCTACAATGAGCAGTACTTC. This gives the protein CASSLFRSSYNEQYF.

This clonotype has only a few counts. The chain joins TRBV3-1 to TRBJ2-6; D unresolved. The germline CDR1 and CDR2 sequences are LGHDT and YNNKEL (reference sequence). This CDR3 has 16 amino acids. V was shortened by 0 bases and J by 4 bases, with 10 bases between the two germline ends. In nucleotides, the CDR3 is TGTGCCAGCAGCCAAGACAGTTTTTCCGGGGCCAACGTCCTGACTTTC. Translating gives CASSQDSFSGANVLTF. The variable domain in full, completed from reference TRBV3-1 and TRBJ2-6, reads DTAVSQTPKYLVTQMGNDKSIKCEQNLGHDTMYWYKQDSKKFLKIMFSYNNKELIINETVPNRFSPKSPDKAHLNLHINSLELGDSAVYFCASSQDSFSGANVLTFGAGSRLTVL.